The sequence of this T cell receptor (beta chain) was determined in a study of response to subunit inactivated influenza vaccine. TCRdb reprocessed the RT-PCR reads via MiXCR and lists one record per CDR3 protein. In the table there are about 520,000 distinct CDR3 sequences, more than 7% of which are singletons. Germline CDR1 and CDR2: LGHDT and YNNKEL (reference sequence). Trimming removed 4 bases from V and 4 bases from J, with 16 bases in between. This CDR3 has 15 residues. This clonotype occurred a few times. Its target is not known. Study conclusions and caveats: The authors suggested that few new T cells are recruited per seasonal influenza vaccination.

Sequenced material: PBMCs from blood, taken roughly 24 months after vaccination. The V gene is TRBV3-1, the J gene TRBJ1-1; D is unclear. The clonotype comes from a man in his fifties or sixties who received an inactivated influenza vaccine. The CDR3 DNA sequence: TGTGCCAGCAGCCCCCGATCCCTGGTTGGCACTGAAGCTTTCTTT. It specifies CASSPRSLVGTEAFF.